This note documents a single TCR beta chain sequence. Its antigen remains unknown. The data belong to a study of T cell responses to AZD1222 COVID-19 vaccine. Study-wide points: Only 5 or 6 people who got AZD1222 tested seropositive at baseline.

CDR3 length: 17 amino acids. In germline, CDR1 is MNHEY, CDR2 SMNVEV (reference sequence). V was clipped by 5 bases and J by 4 bases; unmatched bases: 8. The assay was immunoSEQ multiplex PCR, and TCRdb's table has in-frame clones only and misses some. The data show approximately 200,000 clones, with approximately 90% seen just once and roughly 3.5% held by the top ten. The material was peripheral blood, obtained 28 days after the second AZD1222 dose. The J gene is TRBJ2-5, the V gene TRBV27, with 15 bases identical to TRBD2. This receptor was taken from an adult who received the AZD1222 COVID-19 vaccine. The CDR3 DNA reads TGTGCCAGCAGTCCATGGACTAGCGGGAGGGTTCGAGAGACCCAGTACTTC. Amino acid sequence: CASSPWTSGRVRETQYF.